This T cell receptor beta chain was captured in a study of cytomegalovirus exposure and HLA in healthy donors. Use of 60 Vbeta and 13 Jbeta primers characterized the PCR. Only in-frame clones appear in the TCRdb table, and some are missing; sequencing was by immunoSEQ multiplex PCR. Its clone listing holds about 100,000 clones. This CDR3 has 16 residues. J gave up 4 bases and V 4 bases, and 10 bases lay outside the gene matches. CDR1 SGDLS and CDR2 YYNGEE come from the germline V gene. The clonotype was recovered from a girl between 10 and 17 years old in good health and CMV-seropositive. The sample taken for sequencing was PBMCs. V gene TRBV9 combines with J gene TRBJ2-5; TRBD2 matches 10 bases. The CDR3 is CASSLSSGTSVETQYF. Here the CDR3 DNA reads TGTGCCAGCAGCTTAAGCTCCGGGACTAGCGTAGAGACCCAGTACTTC.